These 27 T cell receptor beta chains came from one sample sequenced in a study of T cell repertoires in cytomegalovirus infection. The antigens these receptors bind are not known. TCRdb re-analysed the reads in MiXCR, keeping a single row per CDR3 protein. The profile shows around 69,000 distinct CDR3 sequences, roughly 20% of them singletons. This specimen consisted of CD8+ T cells from cultured PBMCs, obtained from culture after CMV antigen stimulation. These receptors were obtained from a human donor in good health (CMV status not recorded). Some clones in this sample may be carry-over from other donors' samples.

In regard to this clonotype: No conserved phenylalanine or tryptophan is present at the end of the CDR3, so a read error is the likely explanation. This sequence joins TRBV7-6 and TRBJ1-1; 7 nucleotides line up with TRBD1. The J segment lost 5 bases and the V segment lost 5 bases, leaving 5 bases of the junction unmatched. CDR1 is SGHVS, CDR2 FNYEAQ, per germline. The length of the CDR3 is 13 residues. As DNA, the CDR3 is TGTGCCAGCAGCAGACAGGGATGGACTGAAGCTTTCTTA. It codes for CASSRQGWTEAFL.

Many counts were recorded for this clonotype. The chain recombines TRBV6-2 or TRBV6-3 with TRBJ2-5; D is undetermined. This CDR3 contains 12 residues. Germline V lookup: CDR1 MNHEY, CDR2 SVGEGT. The ends were cut back, 6 bases at V and 2 bases at J, with 7 bases in the middle. The CDR3 DNA reads as TGTGCCAGCAGCTCTAATCAAGAGACCCAGTACTTC. Amino acid sequence: CASSSNQETQYF.

This clonotype was counted a few times. V and J are TRBV6-6 and TRBJ1-1; 7 nucleotides align to TRBD1. Germline-derived CDR1 and CDR2 are MNHNY and SVGAGI (reference sequence). V shed 0 bases and J 1 base; nucleotides not matched to a gene: 2. CDR3 length equals 15 residues. The CDR3 sequence is CASSYSHRGNTEAFF. CDR3 nucleotide sequence: TGTGCCAGCAGTTACTCCCACAGGGGGAACACTGAAGCTTTCTTT.

V and J are TRBV7-9 and TRBJ1-6; 8 bases line up with TRBD1. The V gene's germline CDR1 is SEHNR and CDR2 FQNEAQ (reference sequence). This CDR3 has 16 amino acids. Trimming cost V 3 bases and J 8 bases; bases outside gene matches: 9. This chain's CDR3 is CASSFLSGTGDSPLHF. The DNA of the CDR3 is TGTGCCAGCAGCTTCTTGTCCGGGACAGGAGATTCACCCCTCCACTTT.

In this sample, this clonotype turned up a few times. V is TRBV30 and J is TRBJ2-7, with 7 bases lining up with TRBD1. The CDR3 consists of 15 residues. In germline, CDR1 is GTSNPN, CDR2 SVGIG (reference sequence). J gave up 5 bases and V 3 bases, and 13 bases lay outside the gene matches. The CDR3 is CAWSLYLGQFHEQYF. Here the CDR3 DNA reads TGTGCCTGGAGCCTCTATTTGGGACAGTTCCACGAGCAGTACTTC.

CDR3 residues: CASSSPETQYF. CDR3 nucleotides: TGTGCCAGCAGCTCCCCGGAGACCCAGTACTTC. The chain is built from TRBV7-8 and TRBJ2-5; D is ambiguous. The CDR3 consists of 11 residues. V lost 4 bases to trimming and J lost 5 bases, with 5 bases between them. Germline-derived CDR1 and CDR2 are SGHVS and FQNEAQ.

This clonotype was counted only a few times. The genes are TRBV7-2 and TRBJ2-3, with a tentative D call TRBD1 (5 bases). With 4 bases removed from V and 6 bases from J, the gap between germline ends came to 17 bases. Germline V gene data show CDR1 as SGHTA and CDR2 as FQGNSA. The CDR3 length is 15 residues. The CDR3 coding sequence is TGTGCCAGCAGCTACACTCCGGACACCCTGGATACGCAGTATTTT. Encoded protein: CASSYTPDTLDTQYF.

The gene calls are TRBV28 and TRBJ1-3; D ambiguous. This CDR3 contains 17 residues. Per the germline V gene, CDR1 is MDHEN and CDR2 is SYDVKM. V lost 7 bases and J 0 bases, leaving 19 bases between the germline ends. In DNA, the CDR3 is TGTGCCAGCAACCATCGAGGACGTTCGAGCTCTGGAAACACCATATATTTT. Protein sequence: CASNHRGRSSSGNTIYF.

CDR3 amino acids: CASSLVSSGPKNIQYF. The CDR3 DNA follows: TGTGCCAGCAGCTTAGTGAGTAGCGGTCCTAAAAACATTCAGTACTTC. The chain links TRBV7-8 to TRBJ2-4, with D maybe TRBD2 (6 bases). Germline V gene lookup returns CDR1 SGHVS and CDR2 FQNEAQ. This CDR3 comprises 16 residues. V was clipped by 1 base and J by 4 bases, with 14 bases between them.

This clonotype was observed a few times. The chain joins TRBV4-1 to TRBJ2-7; no clear D. Trimming took 4 bases from V and 5 from J, leaving 15 bases between them. CDR1 and CDR2 (germline): MGHRA, YSYEKL. The CDR3 is 14 residues long. The CDR3 sequence: CASSPGRAPDEQYF. CDR3 bases: TGCGCCAGCAGCCCCGGACGGGCCCCGGACGAGCAGTACTTC.

This clonotype has a handful of counts. The chain joins TRBV9 to TRBJ2-1; no firm D call. Germline V gene data show CDR1 as SGDLS and CDR2 as YYNGEE. V shed 0 bases and J shed 0 bases, with 7 bases lying between them. The CDR3 contains 15 residues. CDR3 amino acids: CASSVGISSYNEQFF. Here the CDR3 DNA reads TGTGCCAGCAGCGTAGGAATCAGCTCCTACAATGAGCAGTTCTTC.

This clonotype was found a few times. This chain uses TRBV10-3 with TRBJ2-5, with 8 bases aligning to TRBD1. The CDR3 sequence is 15 residues long. V lost 6 bases and J lost 5; bases outside the gene matches: 11. The germline CDR1 and CDR2 sequences are ENHRY and SYGVKD. Here the CDR3 reads CAIRERQGTEETQYF. In nucleotides, the CDR3 is TGTGCCATCAGGGAAAGACAGGGGACGGAGGAGACCCAGTACTTC.

The gene calls are TRBV7-2 and TRBJ2-7; TRBD1 matches 8 bases. The J segment lost 5 bases and the V segment lost 2 bases, leaving 11 bases of the junction unmatched. The CDR3 consists of 16 residues. CDR1 SGHTA and CDR2 FQGNSA come from the germline V gene. Written as DNA, the CDR3 is TGTGCCAGCAGCTTAAGCCGCGACAGGGGTGTCAACGAGCAGTACTTC. The encoded protein is CASSLSRDRGVNEQYF.

CDR3 amino acids: CASSLWEGETQYF. In nucleotides, the CDR3 is TGTGCCAGCAGTTTATGGGAGGGAGAGACCCAGTACTTC. The rearrangement links TRBV27 to TRBJ2-5; 7 bases line up with TRBD2. The CDR3 sequence is 13 residues long. CDR1 and CDR2 (germline): MNHEY, SMNVEV (reference sequence). The trim removed 1 base at V and 4 bases at J, leaving 0 bases unmatched.

The chain uses TRBV7-6 and TRBJ2-5; D is uncertain. V shed 3 bases and J shed 2 bases, with 7 bases lying between them. This CDR3 contains 13 residues. CDR1 and CDR2 from the germline V gene are SGHVS and FNYEAQ. The CDR3 region is CASSFDLQETQYF. CDR3 DNA sequence: TGTGCCAGCAGCTTCGATCTGCAAGAGACCCAGTACTTC.

This clonotype was counted only a few times. J is TRBJ2-4 and V is TRBV7-2, with 8 positions matching TRBD2. Germline V gene sequence: CDR1 SGHTA, CDR2 FQGNSA. With 5 bases clipped from V and 6 bases from J, the junction kept 0 bases outside the gene matches. The CDR3 runs to 12 residues. This chain's CDR3 is CASSRGGNIQYF. The DNA for the CDR3 is TGTGCCAGCAGCCGGGGGGGAAACATTCAGTACTTC.

The chain uses TRBV6-5 and TRBJ1-4, with D perhaps TRBD1 (5 bases). In germline, CDR1 is MNHEY, CDR2 SVGAGI. This CDR3 is 12 amino acids long. Trimming cost V 7 bases and J 12 bases, with 15 bases left between them. The CDR3 DNA is TGTGCCAGCACCTCTACGGGAGGGGAACTGTTTTTT. It translates to CASTSTGGELFF.

The chain links TRBV19 to TRBJ2-1, with 8 bases identical to TRBD1. Germline assignment: CDR1 LNHDA and CDR2 SQIVND (reference sequence). There are 14 residues in the CDR3. V was clipped by 7 bases and J by 4 bases; unmatched bases: 6. The CDR3 is CASTPGTGYNEQFF. For the CDR3, the DNA is TGTGCCAGTACCCCGGGGACAGGATACAATGAGCAGTTCTTC.

A few counts support this clonotype. The chain employs TRBV7-2 and TRBJ1-1, with TRBD1 matching 8 bases. The CDR3 has 13 residues. After removal of 5 bases from V and 7 bases from J, the junction contained 6 bases not matched to a gene. Germline V gene data show CDR1 as SGHTA and CDR2 as FQGNSA. The CDR3 sequence: CASSPTGTGEAFF. CDR3 nucleotide sequence: TGTGCCAGCAGCCCAACCGGGACAGGTGAAGCTTTCTTT.

Only a few counts were recorded for this clonotype. The chain uses TRBV7-9 and TRBJ1-1; 10 nucleotides line up with TRBD1. After removal of 3 bases from V and 5 bases from J, the junction contained 9 bases not matched to a gene. Looked up from germline, CDR1 is SEHNR and CDR2 is FQNEAQ (reference sequence). The CDR3 loop spans 16 amino acids. CDR3 in amino acids: CASSLRGTGEHTEAFF. CDR3 nucleotide sequence: TGTGCCAGCAGCTTGAGAGGGACAGGGGAACATACTGAAGCTTTCTTT.

In its sample, this clonotype was seen many times. J is TRBJ2-1 and V is TRBV7-2, with 8 bases lining up with TRBD2. J gave up 6 bases and V 4 bases, and 5 bases lay outside the gene matches. The CDR3 sequence is 14 residues long. The V gene's germline CDR1 is SGHTA and CDR2 FQGNSA. The CDR3 loop is CASSSGLALNEQFF. The CDR3 DNA sequence: TGTGCCAGCAGCTCTGGACTAGCCCTCAATGAGCAGTTCTTC.

This clonotype has a handful of counts. Written as DNA, the CDR3 is TGTGCCAGCAGCTTCGGGGTGGGCCACACTGAAGCTTTCTTT. This sequence encodes CASSFGVGHTEAFF. The gene calls are TRBV7-8 and TRBJ1-1; D ambiguous. The CDR3 runs to 14 residues. The germline gives CDR1 SGHVS, CDR2 FQNEAQ. Trimming pared 3 bases from V and 3 bases from J, leaving 11 bases between.

The rearrangement links TRBV4-2 to TRBJ2-1; TRBD2 agrees at 10 bases. Germline V gene lookup returns CDR1 LGHNA and CDR2 YNFKEQ. The CDR3 spans 18 residues. Trimming took 3 bases from V and 2 from J; bases not matched to a gene: 10. CDR3 residues: CASSQGDWSGGAYNEQFF. CDR3 coding DNA: TGTGCCAGCAGCCAGGGGGACTGGAGCGGGGGGGCCTACAATGAGCAGTTCTTC.

This chain connects TRBV7-2 to TRBJ2-7; TRBD2 matches at 8 bases. The CDR3 spans 15 residues. V shed 2 bases and J 6 bases; nucleotides not matched to a gene: 9. Germline V gene data show CDR1 as SGHTA and CDR2 as FQGNSA. CDR3 in amino acids: CASSLFPAGGPEQYF. In nucleotides, the CDR3 is TGTGCCAGCAGCTTATTTCCTGCGGGGGGCCCCGAGCAGTACTTC.

This clonotype appeared a few times. This chain uses TRBV7-8 with TRBJ2-1; D remains ambiguous. CDR1 is SGHVS and CDR2 is FQNEAQ in the germline V gene. The CDR3 covers 13 residues. V was clipped by 1 base and J by 8 bases, with 9 bases between them. CDR3 residues: CASSLGSGDEQFF. For the CDR3, the DNA is TGTGCCAGCAGCTTAGGGTCGGGTGATGAGCAGTTCTTC. The variable domain in full, with the rest retrieved from reference TRBV7-8 and TRBJ2-1, is GAGVSQSPRYKVAKRGQDVALRCDPISGHVSLFWYQQALGQGPEFLTYFQNEAQLDKSGLPSDRFFAERPEGSVSTLKIQRTQQEDSAVYLCASSLGSGDEQFFGPGTRLTVL.

The chain combines TRBV7-2 with TRBJ2-7, with 10 positions matching TRBD1. V gave up 4 bases and J gave up 6 bases; unmatched junction bases: 6. The CDR3 has 14 residues. CDR1 is SGHTA and CDR2 is FQGNSA in the germline V gene. CDR3 sequence: CASSSRDRGREQYF. CDR3 nucleotides: TGTGCCAGCAGCTCCCGGGACAGGGGACGCGAGCAGTACTTC.

A few counts support this clonotype. The chain uses TRBV7-8 and TRBJ2-3; D uncertain. Trimming stripped 1 base from V and 2 bases from J, with 10 bases between. The CDR3 is 15 residues long. The germline gives CDR1 SGHVS, CDR2 FQNEAQ. CDR3 sequence (DNA): TGTGCCAGCAGCTTAGAGGGTCTCCACACAGATACGCAGTATTTT. It is translated as CASSLEGLHTDTQYF.